These T cell receptor beta chains were read from a single sample in a study of cytomegalovirus exposure and HLA in healthy donors. Repertoires were generated with immunoSEQ multiplex PCR, while TCRdb's copy carries only in-frame clones and drops some. The sample carries roughly 150,000 clones, nearly 90% recorded once. The sequencing sample was made of PBMCs. The receptors shown here come from a woman between 18 and 30 years old in good health and CMV-seropositive. Both conserved end residues are part of each CDR3. D genes are given only for firm matches. Clone size is not always given. Where it is, it says once, few, many or a class for expanded clones.

len: 14; d_gene: TRBD1; abundance: .; j_gene: TRBJ2-1; v_gene: TRBV5-1; CDR3aa: CASSTGQGHNEQFF; CDR3nt: TGCGCCAGCAGCACCGGACAGGGCCACAATGAGCAGTTCTTC
len: 13; d_gene: TRBD2; abundance: .; j_gene: TRBJ2-1; v_gene: TRBV4-1; CDR3aa: CASSQGREGEQFF; CDR3nt: TGCGCCAGCAGCCAAGGGCGGGAGGGGGAGCAGTTCTTC
len: 14; d_gene: TRBD1; abundance: .; j_gene: TRBJ2-5; v_gene: TRBV19; CDR3aa: CASSTPTGAETQYF; CDR3nt: TGTGCCAGTAGCACCCCCACAGGGGCAGAGACCCAGTACTTC
len: 15; d_gene: TRBD1; abundance: .; j_gene: TRBJ2-3; v_gene: TRBV11-3; CDR3aa: CASSIGQGLTDTQYF; CDR3nt: TGTGCCAGCAGCATCGGACAGGGCCTCACAGATACGCAGTATTTT
len: 16; d_gene: .; abundance: .; j_gene: TRBJ2-6; v_gene: TRBV4-2; CDR3aa: CASSQDRGSGANVLTF; CDR3nt: TGTGCCAGCAGCCAAGATCGGGGCTCTGGGGCCAACGTCCTGACTTTC
len: 15; d_gene: TRBD2; abundance: .; j_gene: TRBJ2-7; v_gene: TRBV6-1; CDR3aa: CAGGEGDFPSYEQYF; CDR3nt: TGTGCCGGGGGGGAGGGCGACTTTCCCTCCTACGAGCAGTACTTC
len: 16; d_gene: TRBD1; abundance: few; j_gene: TRBJ2-1; v_gene: TRBV14; CDR3aa: CASSPPQDREYNEQFF; CDR3nt: TGTGCCAGCAGCCCTCCCCAGGACAGGGAGTACAATGAGCAGTTCTTC
len: 18; d_gene: .; abundance: .; j_gene: TRBJ2-3; v_gene: TRBV30; CDR3aa: CAWSRGQWSGEYTDTQYF; CDR3nt: TGTGCCTGGAGCAGAGGGCAATGGTCAGGGGAATACACAGATACGCAGTATTTT
len: 12; d_gene: TRBD2; abundance: .; j_gene: TRBJ2-7; v_gene: TRBV11-3; CDR3aa: CASSQGAGEQYF; CDR3nt: TGTGCCAGCAGCCAGGGAGCGGGGGAGCAGTACTTC
len: 12; d_gene: .; abundance: .; j_gene: TRBJ1-1; v_gene: TRBV18; CDR3aa: CASLTSGTEAFF; CDR3nt: TGTGCCAGCCTCACCTCGGGGACTGAAGCTTTCTTT
len: 13; d_gene: .; abundance: .; j_gene: TRBJ2-3; v_gene: TRBV27; CDR3aa: CASSLQSTDTQYF; CDR3nt: TGTGCCAGCAGTTTACAGAGCACAGATACGCAGTATTTT
len: 19; d_gene: TRBD1; abundance: .; j_gene: TRBJ2-5; v_gene: TRBV15; CDR3aa: CATSRPLGAGQGSQETQYF; CDR3nt: TGTGCCACCAGCAGACCTCTTGGGGCTGGACAGGGGAGTCAAGAGACCCAGTACTTC
len: 18; d_gene: TRBD1; abundance: .; j_gene: TRBJ1-5; v_gene: TRBV7-9; CDR3aa: CASSLGLTGVNSNQPQHF; CDR3nt: TGTGCCAGCAGCTTAGGGTTAACAGGGGTCAATAGCAATCAGCCCCAGCATTTT
len: 16; d_gene: .; abundance: .; j_gene: TRBJ2-5; v_gene: TRBV12-2; CDR3aa: CASRSTTSGVGETQYF; CDR3nt: TGTGCAAGTCGCTCGACGACTAGCGGGGTAGGGGAGACCCAGTACTTC
len: 13; d_gene: .; abundance: .; j_gene: TRBJ2-7; v_gene: TRBV28; CDR3aa: CASTDLEVGEQYF; CDR3nt: TGTGCCAGCACCGACCTCGAGGTTGGCGAGCAGTACTTC
len: 15; d_gene: .; abundance: .; j_gene: TRBJ1-3; v_gene: TRBV28; CDR3aa: CASTASYRRGNTIYF; CDR3nt: TGTGCCAGTACAGCCAGTTACCGGCGTGGAAACACCATATATTTT
len: 15; d_gene: TRBD1; abundance: .; j_gene: TRBJ2-5; v_gene: TRBV28; CDR3aa: CASSSTGGRQETQYF; CDR3nt: TGTGCCAGCAGTTCGACAGGGGGTCGCCAAGAGACCCAGTACTTC
len: 13; d_gene: .; abundance: .; j_gene: TRBJ2-5; v_gene: TRBV27; CDR3aa: CASSPRVWETQYF; CDR3nt: TGTGCCAGCAGTCCCAGGGTTTGGGAGACCCAGTACTTC
len: 14; d_gene: .; abundance: few; j_gene: TRBJ1-5; v_gene: TRBV6-1; CDR3aa: CASSAGNSNQPQHF; CDR3nt: TGTGCCAGCAGTGCGGGGAACAGCAATCAGCCCCAGCATTTT
len: 13; d_gene: .; abundance: .; j_gene: TRBJ2-7; v_gene: TRBV6-1; CDR3aa: CASSPRTGYEQYF; CDR3nt: TGTGCCAGCAGTCCCCGGACTGGGTACGAGCAGTACTTC
len: 13; d_gene: .; abundance: .; j_gene: TRBJ1-5; v_gene: TRBV9; CDR3aa: CASSVDSYQPQHF; CDR3nt: TGTGCCAGCAGCGTAGATTCCTATCAGCCCCAGCATTTT
len: 15; d_gene: TRBD2; abundance: .; j_gene: TRBJ2-5; v_gene: TRBV11-2; CDR3aa: CASSFGLAGVETQYF; CDR3nt: TGTGCCAGCAGCTTCGGACTAGCGGGAGTCGAGACCCAGTACTTC
len: 12; d_gene: .; abundance: .; j_gene: TRBJ1-1; v_gene: TRBV15; CDR3aa: CATSRSNTEAFF; CDR3nt: TGTGCCACCAGCAGGAGTAACACTGAAGCTTTCTTT
len: 15; d_gene: TRBD2; abundance: .; j_gene: TRBJ2-3; v_gene: TRBV6-4; CDR3aa: CASSEGGSGTDTQYF; CDR3nt: TGTGCCAGCAGTGAGGGGGGGAGCGGGACAGATACGCAGTATTTT
len: 14; d_gene: .; abundance: .; j_gene: TRBJ2-3; v_gene: TRBV7-2; CDR3aa: CASSLNAGTDTQYF; CDR3nt: TGTGCCAGCAGCTTAAATGCGGGCACAGATACGCAGTATTTT
len: 12; d_gene: .; abundance: .; j_gene: TRBJ1-4; v_gene: TRBV10-3; CDR3aa: CAISGGKEKLFF; CDR3nt: TGTGCCATCAGTGGAGGGAAAGAAAAACTGTTTTTT
len: 12; d_gene: .; abundance: .; j_gene: TRBJ1-1; v_gene: TRBV14; CDR3aa: CASSRQDTEAFF; CDR3nt: TGTGCCAGCAGCCGACAGGACACTGAAGCTTTCTTT
len: 13; d_gene: TRBD1; abundance: .; j_gene: TRBJ2-7; v_gene: TRBV5-8; CDR3aa: CASRGRGINEQYF; CDR3nt: TGTGCCAGCAGGGGCAGGGGGATCAACGAGCAGTACTTC
len: 12; d_gene: .; abundance: .; j_gene: TRBJ2-3; v_gene: TRBV11-3; CDR3aa: CASSPSGDTQYF; CDR3nt: TGTGCCAGCAGCCCATCGGGGGATACGCAGTATTTT
len: 15; d_gene: .; abundance: once; j_gene: TRBJ2-1; v_gene: TRBV7-9; CDR3aa: CASSSRAVPNNEQFF; CDR3nt: TGTGCCAGCAGCAGCCGAGCGGTCCCTAACAATGAGCAGTTCTTC
len: 19; d_gene: TRBD1; abundance: .; j_gene: TRBJ1-1; v_gene: TRBV29-1; CDR3aa: CSVRWGGTGSIWSTPEAFF; CDR3nt: TGCAGCGTTCGGTGGGGGGGGACAGGGTCAATTTGGTCAACCCCTGAAGCTTTCTTT
len: 15; d_gene: TRBD2; abundance: .; j_gene: TRBJ2-7; v_gene: TRBV7-3; CDR3aa: CASSLGLAGSYEQYF; CDR3nt: TGTGCCAGCAGCTTGGGACTAGCGGGATCTTACGAGCAGTACTTC
len: 14; d_gene: .; abundance: .; j_gene: TRBJ2-3; v_gene: TRBV19; CDR3aa: CASRVSGSTDTQYF; CDR3nt: TGTGCCAGTAGAGTTAGCGGCAGCACAGATACGCAGTATTTT
len: 14; d_gene: TRBD2; abundance: .; j_gene: TRBJ2-1; v_gene: TRBV19; CDR3aa: CASSLAGDYNEQFF; CDR3nt: TGTGCCAGTTCACTAGCGGGAGACTACAATGAGCAGTTCTTC
len: 15; d_gene: TRBD1; abundance: .; j_gene: TRBJ1-4; v_gene: TRBV9; CDR3aa: CASSVSQGEGEKLFF; CDR3nt: TGTGCCAGCAGCGTAAGTCAGGGGGAAGGTGAAAAACTGTTTTTT
len: 15; d_gene: TRBD1; abundance: .; j_gene: TRBJ2-7; v_gene: TRBV2; CDR3aa: CASSVARTGGYEQYF; CDR3nt: TGTGCCAGCAGCGTAGCCCGGACAGGGGGCTACGAGCAGTACTTC
len: 16; d_gene: .; abundance: .; j_gene: TRBJ2-1; v_gene: TRBV5-1; CDR3aa: CASSSPSRGSYNEQFF; CDR3nt: TGCGCCAGCAGCTCCCCCTCTAGGGGCTCCTACAATGAGCAGTTCTTC
len: 16; d_gene: TRBD1; abundance: .; j_gene: TRBJ1-5; v_gene: TRBV19; CDR3aa: CASSPGQGGNYQPQHF; CDR3nt: TGTGCCAGTAGCCCGGGACAGGGGGGTAACTATCAGCCCCAGCATTTT
len: 14; d_gene: TRBD1; abundance: .; j_gene: TRBJ2-5; v_gene: TRBV5-1; CDR3aa: CASCDRGRGETQYF; CDR3nt: TGCGCCAGCTGTGACAGGGGGCGCGGAGAGACCCAGTACTTC
len: 10; d_gene: .; abundance: .; j_gene: TRBJ2-7; v_gene: TRBV20-1; CDR3aa: CSARSTEQYF; CDR3nt: TGCAGTGCTAGATCAACTGAGCAGTACTTC
len: 12; d_gene: .; abundance: .; j_gene: TRBJ2-7; v_gene: TRBV10-2; CDR3aa: CASRSATYEQYF; CDR3nt: TGCGCCAGCAGGAGTGCTACCTACGAGCAGTACTTC
len: 19; d_gene: TRBD1; abundance: .; j_gene: TRBJ2-6; v_gene: TRBV11-2; CDR3aa: CASSTHSRGSYSGANVLTF; CDR3nt: TGTGCCAGCAGCACCCATAGCAGGGGGAGCTACTCTGGGGCCAACGTCCTGACTTTC
len: 15; d_gene: .; abundance: .; j_gene: TRBJ1-2; v_gene: TRBV27; CDR3aa: CASSLSAQPTRGYTF; CDR3nt: TGTGCCAGCAGTTTATCTGCACAGCCCACACGGGGCTACACCTTC
len: 15; d_gene: .; abundance: .; j_gene: TRBJ1-3; v_gene: TRBV6-5; CDR3aa: CASSYGASSGNTIYF; CDR3nt: TGTGCCAGCAGTTACGGAGCCTCCTCTGGAAACACCATATATTTT
len: 13; d_gene: .; abundance: .; j_gene: TRBJ2-7; v_gene: TRBV30; CDR3aa: CAWSADRTYEQYF; CDR3nt: TGTGCCTGGAGCGCGGACAGAACCTACGAGCAGTACTTC